This TCR beta chain stems from a study of glioma-infiltrating T cells after dendritic cell vaccination. PBMC sampling occurred before vaccination, two weeks after the third dose, and at progression. Per the germline V gene, CDR1 is MNHEY and CDR2 is SVGAGI. Trimming removed 0 bases from V and 5 bases from J; junction bases left unmatched: 5. The CDR3 has 15 residues. Produced via immunoSEQ multiplex PCR; TCRdb's table is partial and in-frame only. The sample includes some 73,000 clones, approximately 80% seen only once; the top ten take roughly 2%. The receptor's source is a human donor with glioblastoma. The sequencing used blood, collected before dendritic cell vaccination. This rearrangement joins TRBV6-5 to TRBJ1-2; 8 positions agree with TRBD1. The CDR3 coding sequence is TGTGCCAGCAGTTACTCGGGACAGGCCTCTTATGGCTACACCTTC. It codes for CASSYSGQASYGYTF.